These T cell receptor beta chains were read from a single sample in a study of shared clonotypes between healthy human individuals. Assay: immunoSEQ multiplex PCR; the TCRdb copy retains only in-frame clones and omits some. The table lists about 2.5 million clones, approximately 90% of them singletons. The sequencing input was naive CD4+ T cells from PBMCs. These receptors all stem from a man younger than 30 in good health. Some clones in this sample may be carry-over from other donors' samples. Both conserved end residues are part of each CDR3. Each record gives: CDR3 DNA, CDR3 protein, V gene, J gene, clone size, D gene. D genes are given only for firm matches. Clone size is given for some rows only: seen once, a few or many times, or a class if the clone is expanded.

cdr3_nt: .
cdr3_aa: CASSFTSVGSGNTIYF
v_call: TRBV27
j_call: TRBJ1-3
clone_size: .
d_call: .

cdr3_nt: TGTGCCAGCAGCTTAGTGGCAACGGGCTACACCTTC
cdr3_aa: CASSLVATGYTF
v_call: TRBV7-2
j_call: TRBJ1-2
clone_size: .
d_call: .

cdr3_nt: TGTGCCAGCAGCAGTGGCCCAAGAGGACGGAACACCGGGGAGCTGTTTTTT
cdr3_aa: CASSSGPRGRNTGELFF
v_call: TRBV28
j_call: TRBJ2-2
clone_size: .
d_call: .

cdr3_nt: TGTGCCAGCAGTTCAAACAACGTCCTGACTTTC
cdr3_aa: CASSSNNVLTF
v_call: TRBV27
j_call: TRBJ2-6
clone_size: .
d_call: .

cdr3_nt: TGTGCCAGCAGTTACTCAAGGGGGTCTGAAGCTTTCTTT
cdr3_aa: CASSYSRGSEAFF
v_call: TRBV6-6
j_call: TRBJ1-1
clone_size: once
d_call: .

cdr3_nt: TGTGCCAGCAGTGAAGGACCAGGGGGAAGAACTGAAGCTTTCTTT
cdr3_aa: CASSEGPGGRTEAFF
v_call: TRBV2
j_call: TRBJ1-1
clone_size: .
d_call: TRBD1

cdr3_nt: TGCGCCAGCAGCCCGCGGGACAGGGGGGGGGTGAACACTGAAGCTTTCTTT
cdr3_aa: CASSPRDRGGVNTEAFF
v_call: TRBV4-1
j_call: TRBJ1-1
clone_size: .
d_call: TRBD1

cdr3_nt: TGTGCCAGTAGCAGGGGGCTCAATCAGCCCCAGCATTTT
cdr3_aa: CASSRGLNQPQHF
v_call: TRBV19
j_call: TRBJ1-5
clone_size: .
d_call: TRBD1

cdr3_nt: TGTGCCAGCAGTGCCACCCGAGGGGGGAACACTGAAGCTTTCTTT
cdr3_aa: CASSATRGGNTEAFF
v_call: TRBV28
j_call: TRBJ1-1
clone_size: .
d_call: .

cdr3_nt: TGCGCCAGCAGCTCAACAGGGGACCCCTACACTGAAGCTTTCTTT
cdr3_aa: CASSSTGDPYTEAFF
v_call: TRBV5-1
j_call: TRBJ1-1
clone_size: .
d_call: TRBD1

cdr3_nt: TGTGCCAGCAGCCCACTAGCGGGGGTCACAGATACGCAGTATTTT
cdr3_aa: CASSPLAGVTDTQYF
v_call: TRBV7-8
j_call: TRBJ2-3
clone_size: .
d_call: TRBD2

cdr3_nt: TGTGCCAGCAGCTATCGACTCAGGGGGCAGGGGGGCGCAGATACGCAGTATTTT
cdr3_aa: CASSYRLRGQGGADTQYF
v_call: TRBV7-8
j_call: TRBJ2-3
clone_size: .
d_call: TRBD1

cdr3_nt: TGTGCCAGCAGCCCGCAGGGGGCGGCCACCGGGGAGCTGTTTTTT
cdr3_aa: CASSPQGAATGELFF
v_call: TRBV7-9
j_call: TRBJ2-2
clone_size: .
d_call: TRBD1

cdr3_nt: TGTGCCAGCAGTTCCGTACCGGGACCCGCGCCAATGAACTATGGCTACACCTTC
cdr3_aa: CASSSVPGPAPMNYGYTF
v_call: TRBV28
j_call: TRBJ1-2
clone_size: once
d_call: .

cdr3_nt: TGTGCCAGTTTCAGGGGCCACGAGCAGTACTTC
cdr3_aa: CASFRGHEQYF
v_call: TRBV27
j_call: TRBJ2-7
clone_size: .
d_call: .

cdr3_nt: TGTGCCAGCAGTGAAGGACGGGTCGGGGCCAACGTCCTGACTTTC
cdr3_aa: CASSEGRVGANVLTF
v_call: TRBV6-1
j_call: TRBJ2-6
clone_size: .
d_call: .

cdr3_nt: TGTGCCAGCAGCGTTTTGACAGGCCGGGGCTACACCTTC
cdr3_aa: CASSVLTGRGYTF
v_call: TRBV13
j_call: TRBJ1-2
clone_size: .
d_call: .

cdr3_nt: TGTGCCAGCAGCTTACGGAACAGGAATGGCTACACCTTC
cdr3_aa: CASSLRNRNGYTF
v_call: TRBV7-8
j_call: TRBJ1-2
clone_size: .
d_call: .

cdr3_nt: TGCGCCAGCAGCCCCGGTTTTAGCGGGAGCTCCTACGAGCAGTACTTC
cdr3_aa: CASSPGFSGSSYEQYF
v_call: TRBV5-1
j_call: TRBJ2-7
clone_size: .
d_call: TRBD2

cdr3_nt: TGTGCCAGCAGCTTAGGGGGGGCTGAAGGCACTGAAGCTTTCTTT
cdr3_aa: CASSLGGAEGTEAFF
v_call: TRBV11-3
j_call: TRBJ1-1
clone_size: .
d_call: .

cdr3_nt: TGTGCCAGTAGTTTGGGGGGCGCAGGCACCGGGGAGCTGTTTTTT
cdr3_aa: CASSLGGAGTGELFF
v_call: TRBV19
j_call: TRBJ2-2
clone_size: .
d_call: .

cdr3_nt: TGCGCCAGCAGCCAACGTGAGGTGGGCAACTATGGCTACACCTTC
cdr3_aa: CASSQREVGNYGYTF
v_call: TRBV4-1
j_call: TRBJ1-2
clone_size: .
d_call: .

cdr3_nt: TGTGCCAGCGAAGGAAGGGGGCGCAGCACCGGGGAGCTGTTTTTT
cdr3_aa: CASEGRGRSTGELFF
v_call: TRBV18
j_call: TRBJ2-2
clone_size: once
d_call: TRBD1

cdr3_nt: TGTGCCAGCAGACCGACCTCAGGGATCCACGAGCAGTACTTC
cdr3_aa: CASRPTSGIHEQYF
v_call: TRBV28
j_call: TRBJ2-7
clone_size: once
d_call: .

cdr3_nt: TGTGCCAGCTCACCCACGACGGCCGGGGGCATCGGCTACACCTTC
cdr3_aa: CASSPTTAGGIGYTF
v_call: TRBV18
j_call: TRBJ1-2
clone_size: few
d_call: .

cdr3_nt: TGTGCCAGCAGTTTCCGGGACAGGGGGGTCAGGCAGCCCCAGCATTTT
cdr3_aa: CASSFRDRGVRQPQHF
v_call: TRBV28
j_call: TRBJ1-5
clone_size: .
d_call: TRBD1

cdr3_nt: TGTGCCAGCAAGGGGGGCGACGAGACCCAGTACTTC
cdr3_aa: CASKGGDETQYF
v_call: TRBV28
j_call: TRBJ2-5
clone_size: .
d_call: .

cdr3_nt: TGTGCCAGCAGGAGGGACAGATACACCGGGGAGCTGTTTTTT
cdr3_aa: CASRRDRYTGELFF
v_call: TRBV27
j_call: TRBJ2-2
clone_size: .
d_call: TRBD1

cdr3_nt: TGTGCCAGCATTTCCTACTCAAAAGGGGAGCAGTACTTC
cdr3_aa: CASISYSKGEQYF
v_call: TRBV6-1
j_call: TRBJ2-7
clone_size: .
d_call: .

cdr3_nt: TGTGCCTGGAGTGGACAGAATAATCAGCCCCAGCATTTT
cdr3_aa: CAWSGQNNQPQHF
v_call: TRBV30
j_call: TRBJ1-5
clone_size: .
d_call: .

cdr3_nt: TGCGCCAGCAGCCAAGTTGGACCACCCAGCACAGATACGCAGTATTTT
cdr3_aa: CASSQVGPPSTDTQYF
v_call: TRBV4-3
j_call: TRBJ2-3
clone_size: .
d_call: .

cdr3_nt: TGTGCCAGCAGCCAAGACCCCGGGACAGGGATTTCACCCCTCCACTTT
cdr3_aa: CASSQDPGTGISPLHF
v_call: TRBV4-2
j_call: TRBJ1-6
clone_size: .
d_call: TRBD1

cdr3_nt: TGCGCCAGCAGTCTTATCGGGGGAAGGCAAGAGACCCAGTACTTC
cdr3_aa: CASSLIGGRQETQYF
v_call: TRBV10-2
j_call: TRBJ2-5
clone_size: .
d_call: .

cdr3_nt: TGTGCCAGCCTCAGGCAGCGGGGCCCCTACGAGCAGTACTTC
cdr3_aa: CASLRQRGPYEQYF
v_call: TRBV28
j_call: TRBJ2-7
clone_size: .
d_call: TRBD2

cdr3_nt: TGTGCCAGCAGCGTGAACCCCCTAGTCTACGAGCAGTACTTC
cdr3_aa: CASSVNPLVYEQYF
v_call: TRBV9
j_call: TRBJ2-7
clone_size: .
d_call: .

cdr3_nt: TGTGCCAGCAGCCCCGGGCTACAGAACACCGGGGAGCTGTTTTTT
cdr3_aa: CASSPGLQNTGELFF
v_call: TRBV5-6
j_call: TRBJ2-2
clone_size: .
d_call: .

cdr3_nt: TGTGCCAGCAGCCCCCTCTTAAACGGCTTGTCCTACGAGCAGTACTTC
cdr3_aa: CASSPLLNGLSYEQYF
v_call: TRBV7-8
j_call: TRBJ2-7
clone_size: .
d_call: .